This TCR beta chain was obtained from a study of blood T cell repertoires in COVID-19. Looking at the study overall: The samples span acute and convalescent COVID-19 from the United States, Italy and Spain. PBMCs, B-cell-depleted T cells, or T cells were the source of the cDNA or gDNA that made up the material.

In this sample, this clone turned up once. Original processing methods: Estimated nucleated cell counts came from reference gene primer amplification. The data were produced by immunoSEQ multiplex PCR, yet TCRdb's version contains in-frame clones alone and is incomplete. V and J calls and clone size are those listed in that table; D and trimming were worked out from the DNA. The sample shows roughly 240,000 clones, roughly 83% of them seen only once. The CDR3 runs to 16 residues. Trimming removed 1 base at V and 9 bases at J, with 19 bases between. CDR1 and CDR2 (germline): MNHNS, SASEGT. The chain uses TRBV6-1 and TRBJ2-1, with D unresolved. This clonotype was obtained from a man in his sixties who had recovered from COVID-19. The specimen sequenced was peripheral blood. The CDR3 DNA is TGTGCCAGCAGTGAAGTTTTCGAGACTCCTCACGGTGAGCAGTTCTTC. Protein product: CASSEVFETPHGEQFF.